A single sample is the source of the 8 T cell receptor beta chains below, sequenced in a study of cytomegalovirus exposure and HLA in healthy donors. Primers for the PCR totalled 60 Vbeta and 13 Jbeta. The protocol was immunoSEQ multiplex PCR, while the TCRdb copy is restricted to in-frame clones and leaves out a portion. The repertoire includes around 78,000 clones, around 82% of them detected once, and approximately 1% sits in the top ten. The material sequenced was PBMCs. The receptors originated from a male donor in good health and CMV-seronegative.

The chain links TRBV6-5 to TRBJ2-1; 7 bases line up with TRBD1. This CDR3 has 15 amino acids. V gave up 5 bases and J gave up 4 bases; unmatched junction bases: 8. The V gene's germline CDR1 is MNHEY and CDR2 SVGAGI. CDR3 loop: CASSKGTAKYNEQFF. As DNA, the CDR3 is TGTGCCAGCAGTAAGGGGACAGCGAAATACAATGAGCAGTTCTTC.

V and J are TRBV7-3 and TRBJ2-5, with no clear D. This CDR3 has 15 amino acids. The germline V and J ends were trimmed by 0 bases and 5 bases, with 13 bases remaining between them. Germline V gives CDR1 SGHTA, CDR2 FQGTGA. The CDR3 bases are TGTGCCAGCAGCTTAACGAACCACCCCCGGGAGACCCAGTACTTC. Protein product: CASSLTNHPRETQYF.

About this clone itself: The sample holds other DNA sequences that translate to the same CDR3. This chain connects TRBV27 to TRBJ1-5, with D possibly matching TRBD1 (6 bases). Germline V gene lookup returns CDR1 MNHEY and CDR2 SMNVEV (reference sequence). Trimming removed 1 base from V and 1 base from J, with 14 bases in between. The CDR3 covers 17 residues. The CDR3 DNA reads TGTGCCAGCAGTTTATACCCCCCGACAGGAAGCAATCAGCCCCAGCATTTT. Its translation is CASSLYPPTGSNQPQHF.

CDR3 sequence reads: CASSMGGVGYNEQFF. Written as DNA, the CDR3 is TGTGCCAGTAGTATGGGGGGGGTAGGATACAATGAGCAGTTCTTC. This chain links TRBV19 with TRBJ2-1; 7 bases are shared with TRBD2. From germline, CDR1 is LNHDA and CDR2 SQIVND (reference sequence). The CDR3 runs to 15 residues. With 3 bases clipped from V and 4 bases from J, the junction kept 6 bases outside the gene matches.

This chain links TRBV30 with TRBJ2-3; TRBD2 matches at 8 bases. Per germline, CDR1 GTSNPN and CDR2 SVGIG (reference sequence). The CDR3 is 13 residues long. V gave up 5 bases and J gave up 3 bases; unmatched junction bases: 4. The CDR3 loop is CAWQTGGTDTQYF. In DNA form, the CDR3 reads TGTGCCTGGCAAACGGGAGGGACAGATACGCAGTATTTT.

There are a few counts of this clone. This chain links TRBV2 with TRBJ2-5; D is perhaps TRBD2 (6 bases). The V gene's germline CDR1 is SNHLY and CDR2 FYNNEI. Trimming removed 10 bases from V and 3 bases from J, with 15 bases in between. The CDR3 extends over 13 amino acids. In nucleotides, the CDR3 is TGTGCCACTCCCGCCGGGGGAGAAGAGACCCAGTACTTC. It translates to CATPAGGEETQYF.

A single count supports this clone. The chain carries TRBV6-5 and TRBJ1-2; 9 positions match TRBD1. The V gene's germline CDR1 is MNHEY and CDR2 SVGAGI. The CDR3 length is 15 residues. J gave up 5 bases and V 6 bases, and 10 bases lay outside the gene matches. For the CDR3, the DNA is TGTGCCAGCAGGCACCCCTCCGGGACAGGGTATGGCTACACCTTC. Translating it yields CASRHPSGTGYGYTF.

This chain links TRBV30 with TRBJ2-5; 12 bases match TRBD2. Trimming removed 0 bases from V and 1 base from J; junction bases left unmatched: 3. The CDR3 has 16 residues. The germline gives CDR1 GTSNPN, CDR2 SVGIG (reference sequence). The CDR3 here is CAWSVRTSGTQETQYF. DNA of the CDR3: TGTGCCTGGAGTGTTAGGACTAGCGGGACCCAAGAGACCCAGTACTTC.